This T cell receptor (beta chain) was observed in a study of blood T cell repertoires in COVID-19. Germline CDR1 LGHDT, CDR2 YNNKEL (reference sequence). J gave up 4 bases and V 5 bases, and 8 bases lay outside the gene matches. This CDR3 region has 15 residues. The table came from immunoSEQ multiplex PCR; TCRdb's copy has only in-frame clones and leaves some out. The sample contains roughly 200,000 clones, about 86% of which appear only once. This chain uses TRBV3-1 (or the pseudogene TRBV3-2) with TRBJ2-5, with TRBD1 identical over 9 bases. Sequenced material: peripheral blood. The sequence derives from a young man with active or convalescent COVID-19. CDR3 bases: TGTGCCAGCAGCAGAACGGGACAGGGATTAGAGACCCAGTACTTC. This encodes CASSRTGQGLETQYF.